The sequence of this T cell receptor beta chain was determined in a study of cytomegalovirus exposure and HLA in healthy donors. Study outcomes and limitations: Confirmation was obtained in vitro that three CMV-associated chains are specific for CMV antigens. TCR beta chains numbering under 200 were designated cytomegalovirus-associated.

Between the trimmed V and J ends, which lost 4 bases and 1 base, there was a span of 11 bases. Germline V CDR1 and CDR2: SQVTM, ANQGSEA. CDR3 size: 13 residues. On this clone: The antigen remains unidentified.

The table came from immunoSEQ multiplex PCR; TCRdb's copy has only in-frame clones and leaves some out. The sample records about 160,000 clones, roughly nine tenths being singletons. This clonotype was sampled from a woman between 18 and 29 years old in good health and CMV-seropositive. The chain links TRBV29-1 to TRBJ2-7; a possible D gene is TRBD1 (6 bases). Sequencing was performed on PBMCs. This chain's CDR3 is CSVGGQVSYEQYF. The DNA of the CDR3 is TGCAGCGTTGGGGGGCAGGTATCCTACGAGCAGTACTTC.